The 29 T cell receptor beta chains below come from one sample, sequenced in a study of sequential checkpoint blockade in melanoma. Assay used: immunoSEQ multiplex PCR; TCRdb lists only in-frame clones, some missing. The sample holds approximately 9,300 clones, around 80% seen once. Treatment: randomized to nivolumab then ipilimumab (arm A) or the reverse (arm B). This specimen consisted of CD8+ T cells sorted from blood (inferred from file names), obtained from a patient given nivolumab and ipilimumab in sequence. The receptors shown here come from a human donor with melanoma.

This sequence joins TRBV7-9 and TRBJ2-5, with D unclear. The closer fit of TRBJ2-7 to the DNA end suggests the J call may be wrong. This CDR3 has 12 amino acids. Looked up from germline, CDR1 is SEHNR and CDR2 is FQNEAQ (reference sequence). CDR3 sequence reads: CASSFQNYEQYF. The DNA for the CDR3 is TGTGCCAGCAGCTTCCAGAACTACGAGCAGTACTTC.

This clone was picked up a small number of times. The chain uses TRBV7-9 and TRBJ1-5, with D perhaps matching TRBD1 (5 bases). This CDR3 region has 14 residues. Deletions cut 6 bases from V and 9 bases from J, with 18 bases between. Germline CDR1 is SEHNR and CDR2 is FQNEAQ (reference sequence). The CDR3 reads CASSRDSHFWPQHF. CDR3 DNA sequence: TGTGCCAGCAGTAGGGACTCCCACTTTTGGCCCCAGCATTTT.

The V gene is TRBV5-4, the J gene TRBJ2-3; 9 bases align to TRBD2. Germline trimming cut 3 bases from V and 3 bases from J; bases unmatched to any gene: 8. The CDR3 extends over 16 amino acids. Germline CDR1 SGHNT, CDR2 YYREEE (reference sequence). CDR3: CASSSGSSGITDTQYF. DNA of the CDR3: TGTGCCAGCAGCTCGGGGTCTAGCGGGATTACAGATACGCAGTATTTT.

The CDR3 nucleotides are TGTGCCAGCAGCCATAACATGAACAGCGGCTCCTACGAGCAGTACTTC. It encodes CASSHNMNSGSYEQYF. The chain is built from TRBV9 and TRBJ2-5, with D possibly being TRBD2 (5 bases). The assigned J gene may be wrong: the sequence end matches TRBJ2-7 better. This CDR3 has 16 amino acids. CDR1 is SGDLS, CDR2 YYNGEE, per germline.

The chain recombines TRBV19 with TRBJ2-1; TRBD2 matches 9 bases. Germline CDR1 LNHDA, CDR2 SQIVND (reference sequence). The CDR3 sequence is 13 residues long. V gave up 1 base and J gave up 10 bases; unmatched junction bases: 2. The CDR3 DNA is TGTGCCAGTAGTATAGTTCTAGCGGGAGAGCAGTTCTTC. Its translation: CASSIVLAGEQFF.

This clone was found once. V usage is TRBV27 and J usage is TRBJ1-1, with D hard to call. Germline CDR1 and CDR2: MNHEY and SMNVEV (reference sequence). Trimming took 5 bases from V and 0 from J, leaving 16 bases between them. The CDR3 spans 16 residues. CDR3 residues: CASSPLGPGVNTEAFF. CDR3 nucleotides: TGTGCCAGCAGTCCATTAGGTCCCGGGGTGAACACTGAAGCTTTCTTT.

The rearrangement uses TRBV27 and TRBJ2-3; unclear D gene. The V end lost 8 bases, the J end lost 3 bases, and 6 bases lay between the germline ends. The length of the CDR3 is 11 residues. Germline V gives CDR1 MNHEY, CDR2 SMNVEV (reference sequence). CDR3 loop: CASQVTDTQYF. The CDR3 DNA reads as TGTGCCAGCCAGGTAACAGATACGCAGTATTTT.

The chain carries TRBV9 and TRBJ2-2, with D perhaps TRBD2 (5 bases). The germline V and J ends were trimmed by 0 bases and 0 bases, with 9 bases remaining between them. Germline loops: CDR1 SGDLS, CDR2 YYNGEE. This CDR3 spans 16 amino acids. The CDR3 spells CASSVASRANTGELFF. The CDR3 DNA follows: TGTGCCAGCAGCGTAGCTAGCAGAGCGAACACCGGGGAGCTGTTTTTT.

The CDR3 DNA sequence: TGTGCCAGCAGCTATGGGACTAGCGGGCTGGAGTTCTTC. This gives the protein CASSYGTSGLEFF. V gene TRBV7-9 combines with J gene TRBJ2-1, with 12 bases identical to TRBD2. Trimming at V came to 4 bases and at J to 14 bases, leaving 6 bases not matched to a gene. This CDR3 has 13 amino acids. Germline V gene data show CDR1 as SEHNR and CDR2 as FQNEAQ (reference sequence).

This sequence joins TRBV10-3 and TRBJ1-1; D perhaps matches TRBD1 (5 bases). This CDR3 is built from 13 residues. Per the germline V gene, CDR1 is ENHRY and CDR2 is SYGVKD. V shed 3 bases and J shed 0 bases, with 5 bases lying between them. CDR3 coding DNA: TGTGCCATCAGTGAAGGGGTGAACACTGAAGCTTTCTTT. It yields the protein CAISEGVNTEAFF.

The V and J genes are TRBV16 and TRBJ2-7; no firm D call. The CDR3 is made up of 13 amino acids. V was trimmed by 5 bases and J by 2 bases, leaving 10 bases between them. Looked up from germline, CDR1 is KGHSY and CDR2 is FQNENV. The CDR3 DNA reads TGTGCCAGCAGCTCAGACGGAGCCTACGAGCAGTACTTC. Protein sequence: CASSSDGAYEQYF.

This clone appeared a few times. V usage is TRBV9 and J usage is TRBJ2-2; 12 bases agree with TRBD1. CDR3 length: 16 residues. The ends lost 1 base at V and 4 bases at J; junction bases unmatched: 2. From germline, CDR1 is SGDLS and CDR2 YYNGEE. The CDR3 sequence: CASSVWGQGATGELFF. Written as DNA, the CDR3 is TGTGCCAGCAGCGTATGGGGACAGGGGGCCACCGGGGAGCTGTTTTTT.

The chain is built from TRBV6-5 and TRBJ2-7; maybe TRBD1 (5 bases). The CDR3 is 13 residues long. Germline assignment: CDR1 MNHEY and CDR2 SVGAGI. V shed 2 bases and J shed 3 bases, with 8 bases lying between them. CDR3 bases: TGTGCCAGCAGTTACCCGACAGTCTACGAGCAGTACTTC. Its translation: CASSYPTVYEQYF.

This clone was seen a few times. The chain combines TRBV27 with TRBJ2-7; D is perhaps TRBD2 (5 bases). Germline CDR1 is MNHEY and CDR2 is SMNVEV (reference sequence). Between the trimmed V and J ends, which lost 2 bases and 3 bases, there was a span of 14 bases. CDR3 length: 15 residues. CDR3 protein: CASSLSEGELYEQYF. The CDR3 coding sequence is TGTGCCAGCAGTTTAAGCGAGGGTGAGCTCTACGAGCAGTACTTC.

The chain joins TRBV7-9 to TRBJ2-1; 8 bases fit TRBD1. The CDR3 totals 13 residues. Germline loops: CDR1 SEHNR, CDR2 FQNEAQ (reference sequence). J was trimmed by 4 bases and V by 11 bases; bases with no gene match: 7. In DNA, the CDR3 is TGTGCCGGGCCGGACAGGGAATACAATGAGCAGTTCTTC. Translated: CAGPDREYNEQFF. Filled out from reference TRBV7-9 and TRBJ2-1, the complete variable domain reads DTGVSQNPRHKITKRGQNVTFRCDPISEHNRLYWYRQTLGQGPEFLTYFQNEAQLEKSRLLSDRFSAERPKGSFSTLEIQRTEQGDSAMYLCAGPDREYNEQFFGPGTRLTVL.

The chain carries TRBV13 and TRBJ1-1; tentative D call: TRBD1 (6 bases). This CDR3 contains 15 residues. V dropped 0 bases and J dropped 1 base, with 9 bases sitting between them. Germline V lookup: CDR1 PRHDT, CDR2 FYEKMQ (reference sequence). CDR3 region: CASSLGGTTNTEAFF. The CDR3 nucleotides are TGTGCCAGCAGCTTAGGGGGGACAACGAACACTGAAGCTTTCTTT.

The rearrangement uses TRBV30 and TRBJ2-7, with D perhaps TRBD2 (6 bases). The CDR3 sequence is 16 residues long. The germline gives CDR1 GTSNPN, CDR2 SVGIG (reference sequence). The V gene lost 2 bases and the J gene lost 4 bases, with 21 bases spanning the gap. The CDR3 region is CAWSTPGGRDIYEQYF. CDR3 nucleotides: TGTGCCTGGAGTACCCCTGGAGGGCGGGATATTTACGAGCAGTACTTC.

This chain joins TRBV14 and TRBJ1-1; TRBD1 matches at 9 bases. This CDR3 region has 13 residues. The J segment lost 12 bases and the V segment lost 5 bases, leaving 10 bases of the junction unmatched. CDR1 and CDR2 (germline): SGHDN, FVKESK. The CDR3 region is CASSIGQGIETFF. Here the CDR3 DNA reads TGTGCCAGCAGCATAGGACAGGGGATAGAAACTTTCTTT.

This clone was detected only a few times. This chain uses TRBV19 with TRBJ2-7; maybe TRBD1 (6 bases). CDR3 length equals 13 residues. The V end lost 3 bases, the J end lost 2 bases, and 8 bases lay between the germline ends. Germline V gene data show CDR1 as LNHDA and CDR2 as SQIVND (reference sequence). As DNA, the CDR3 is TGTGCCAGTAGTATGGGACACACCTACGAGCAGTACTTC. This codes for CASSMGHTYEQYF.

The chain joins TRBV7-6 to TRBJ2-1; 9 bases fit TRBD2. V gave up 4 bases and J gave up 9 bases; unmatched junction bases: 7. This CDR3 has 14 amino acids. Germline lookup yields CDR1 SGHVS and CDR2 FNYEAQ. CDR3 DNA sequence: TGTGCCAGCAGCTCCGTCCCGGGACTAGCTGAGCAGTTCTTC. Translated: CASSSVPGLAEQFF.

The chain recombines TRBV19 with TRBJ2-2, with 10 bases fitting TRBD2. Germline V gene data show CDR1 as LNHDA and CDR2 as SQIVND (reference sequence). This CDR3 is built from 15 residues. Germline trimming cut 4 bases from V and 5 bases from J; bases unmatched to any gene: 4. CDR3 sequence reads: CASSTLAGVTGELFF. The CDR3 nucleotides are TGTGCCAGTAGTACTCTAGCGGGAGTTACCGGGGAGCTGTTTTTT. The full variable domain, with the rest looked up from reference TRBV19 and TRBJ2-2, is DGGITQSPKYLFRKEGQNVTLSCEQNLNHDAMYWYRQDPGQGLRLIYYSQIVNDFQKGDIAEGYSVSREKKESFPLTVTSAQKNPTAFYLCASSTLAGVTGELFFGEGSRLTVL.

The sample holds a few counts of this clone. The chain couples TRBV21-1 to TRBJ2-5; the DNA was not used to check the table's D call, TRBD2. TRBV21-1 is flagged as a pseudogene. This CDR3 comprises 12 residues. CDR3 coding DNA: TGTGCCAGCAGGGTTCCTCGGGAGACCCAGTACTTC. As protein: CASRVPRETQYF.

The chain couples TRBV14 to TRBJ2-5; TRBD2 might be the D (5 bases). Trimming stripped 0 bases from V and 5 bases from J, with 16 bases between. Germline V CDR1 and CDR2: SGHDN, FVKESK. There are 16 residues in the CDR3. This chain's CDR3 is CASSQDWVGGLETQYF. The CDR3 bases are TGTGCCAGCAGCCAAGATTGGGTAGGCGGGTTGGAGACCCAGTACTTC.

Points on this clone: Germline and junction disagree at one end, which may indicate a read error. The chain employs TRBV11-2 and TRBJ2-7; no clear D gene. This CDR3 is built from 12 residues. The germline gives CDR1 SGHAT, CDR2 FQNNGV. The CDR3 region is CASSLDLRVCGF. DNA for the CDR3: TGTGCCAGCAGCTTAGATCTCCGGGTATGCGGCTTC.

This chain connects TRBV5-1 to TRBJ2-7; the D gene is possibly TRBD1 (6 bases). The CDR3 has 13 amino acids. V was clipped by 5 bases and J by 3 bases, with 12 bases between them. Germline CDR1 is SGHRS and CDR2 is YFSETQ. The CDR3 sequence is CASREKQGYEQYF. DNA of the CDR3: TGCGCCAGCAGAGAGAAACAGGGCTACGAGCAGTACTTC.

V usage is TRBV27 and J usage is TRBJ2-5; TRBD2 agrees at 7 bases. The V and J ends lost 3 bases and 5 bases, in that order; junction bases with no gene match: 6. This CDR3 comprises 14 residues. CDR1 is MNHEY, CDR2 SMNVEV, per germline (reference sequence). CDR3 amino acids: CASSLGGPRETQYF. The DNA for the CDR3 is TGTGCCAGCAGTTTGGGAGGGCCGAGGGAGACCCAGTACTTC.

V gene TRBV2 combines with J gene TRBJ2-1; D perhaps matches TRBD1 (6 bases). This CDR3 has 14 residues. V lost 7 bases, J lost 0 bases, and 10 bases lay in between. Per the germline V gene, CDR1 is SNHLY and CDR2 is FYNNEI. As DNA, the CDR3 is TGTGCCAGCAACGACAGGAGCTCCTACAATGAGCAGTTCTTC. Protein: CASNDRSSYNEQFF.

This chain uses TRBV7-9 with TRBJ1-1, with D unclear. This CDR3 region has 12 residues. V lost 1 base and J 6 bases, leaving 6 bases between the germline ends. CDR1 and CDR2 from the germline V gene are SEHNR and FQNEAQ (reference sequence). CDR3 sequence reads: CASSLGAAEAFF. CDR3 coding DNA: TGTGCCAGCAGCTTAGGTGCAGCTGAAGCTTTCTTT.

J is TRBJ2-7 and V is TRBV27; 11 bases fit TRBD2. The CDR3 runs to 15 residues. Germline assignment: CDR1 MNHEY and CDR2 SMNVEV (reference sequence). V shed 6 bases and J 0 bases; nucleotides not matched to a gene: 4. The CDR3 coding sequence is TGTGCCAGCAGGCCTAGCGGGAGGAGCTCCTACGAGCAGTACTTC. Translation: CASRPSGRSSYEQYF.